In this sample, the clone carrying this T cell receptor beta chain turned up many times. Antigen: not known. This specimen belongs to a study of identical twins. Study-wide results and limits: These conclusions were based on statistical analysis (cross-sectional, not following the same donors). Cord blood beta clonotypes present at high abundance carried fewer insertions; no such pattern appeared in memory repertoires. Invariant MAIT and iNKT cells could partly confound zero-insertion analyses.

Template switching supplied a universal primer site; unique molecular identifiers were carried on the cDNA. MiXCR, applied by TCRdb to the 5' RACE reads, yields one record per CDR3 protein. The sample has more than 400,000 distinct CDR3 sequences; roughly 15% are singletons. In addition, the sample was reused for a study of yellow fever vaccine responses in identical twins.

The sequenced sample consisted of CD4+ T cells sorted from blood. This TCR was sampled from a woman younger than 30 in good health.

DNA of the CDR3: TGTGCCAGCAGTGCAACAGGGTCCGGGGAGCTGTTTTTT. Translation gives CASSATGSGELFF. The chain is built from TRBV12-3 or TRBV12-4 and TRBJ2-2, with D tentatively TRBD1 (6 bases). V gave up 5 bases and J gave up 6 bases, with 10 bases separating them. This CDR3 region has 13 residues.